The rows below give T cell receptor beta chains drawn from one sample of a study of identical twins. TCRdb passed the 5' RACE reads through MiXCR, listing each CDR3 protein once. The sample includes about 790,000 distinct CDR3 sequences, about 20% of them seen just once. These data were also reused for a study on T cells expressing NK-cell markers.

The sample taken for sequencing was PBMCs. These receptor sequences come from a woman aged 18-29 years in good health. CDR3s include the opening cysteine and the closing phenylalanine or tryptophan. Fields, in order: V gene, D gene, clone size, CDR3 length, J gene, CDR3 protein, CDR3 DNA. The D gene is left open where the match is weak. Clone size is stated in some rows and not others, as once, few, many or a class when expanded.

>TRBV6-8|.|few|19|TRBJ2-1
CASSRRTGLAGQTYNEQFF
TGTGCCAGCAGTCGTCGGACAGGGCTAGCGGGCCAAACCTACAATGAGCAGTTCTTC
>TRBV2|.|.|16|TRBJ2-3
CASSGLGLFITDTQYF
TGTGCCAGCAGTGGACTAGGACTTTTTATCACAGATACGCAGTATTTT
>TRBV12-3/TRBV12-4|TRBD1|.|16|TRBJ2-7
CASSSTRDRDPHEQYF
TGTGCCAGCAGTTCGACCCGGGACAGGGATCCCCACGAGCAGTACTTC
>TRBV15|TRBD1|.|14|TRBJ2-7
CATSRDTGGYEQYF
TGTGCCACCAGCAGAGACACAGGGGGCTACGAGCAGTACTTC
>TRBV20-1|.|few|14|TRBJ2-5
CSALSSGHQETQYF
TGCAGTGCCTTGTCCTCCGGACACCAAGAGACCCAGTACTTC
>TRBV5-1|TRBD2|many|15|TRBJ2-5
CASSLAGGLQETQYF
TGCGCCAGCAGCTTAGCGGGAGGACTCCAAGAGACCCAGTACTTC
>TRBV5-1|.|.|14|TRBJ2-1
CASRGSGSYNEQFF
TGCGCCAGCAGGGGTTCCGGCTCCTACAATGAGCAGTTCTTC
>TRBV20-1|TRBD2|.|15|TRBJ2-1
CSARGSSGRVDEQFF
TGCAGTGCTAGAGGAAGTAGCGGGAGGGTGGATGAGCAGTTCTTC
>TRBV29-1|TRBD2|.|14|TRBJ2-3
CSVGGLAGTDTQYF
TGCAGCGTTGGAGGACTAGCGGGGACAGATACGCAGTATTTT
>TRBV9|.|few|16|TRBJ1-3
CASSERPGFSGNTIYF
TGTGCCAGCAGCGAGAGACCAGGGTTCTCTGGAAACACCATATATTTT
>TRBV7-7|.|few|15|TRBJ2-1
CASSLIYSSYNEQFF
TGTGCTAGCAGCTTAATATATAGCTCCTACAATGAGCAGTTCTTC
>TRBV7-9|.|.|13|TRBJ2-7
CASSSLGSNEQYF
TGTGCCAGCAGCTCACTTGGGTCTAACGAGCAGTACTTC
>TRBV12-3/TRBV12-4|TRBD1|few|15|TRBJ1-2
CASSLSGQGPGGYTF
TGTGCCAGCAGTTTAAGCGGACAGGGACCCGGTGGCTACACCTTC
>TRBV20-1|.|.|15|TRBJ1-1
CSASALNGWGTEAFF
TGCAGTGCTAGTGCCCTCAATGGGTGGGGTACTGAAGCTTTCTTT
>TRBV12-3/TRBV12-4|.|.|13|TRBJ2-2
CASSLRAPGELFF
TGTGCCAGCAGCTTAAGGGCACCCGGGGAGCTGTTTTTT
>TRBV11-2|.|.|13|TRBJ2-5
CASSLIRVRTQYF
TGTGCCAGCAGCTTAATCCGTGTCCGGACCCAGTACTTC
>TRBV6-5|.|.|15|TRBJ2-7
CASSFRLRGQGEQYF
TGTGCCAGCAGTTTCCGTTTACGGGGTCAGGGCGAGCAGTACTTC
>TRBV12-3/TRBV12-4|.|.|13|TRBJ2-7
CASSFAYTGEQYF
TGTGCCAGCAGTTTTGCTTACACGGGCGAGCAGTACTTC
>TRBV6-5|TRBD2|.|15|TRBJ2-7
CASSSPRRRGWEQYF
TGTGCCAGCAGTTCCCCCCGTCGGCGGGGGTGGGAGCAGTACTTC
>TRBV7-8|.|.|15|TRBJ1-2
CASSFKREGHYGYTF
TGTGCCAGCAGCTTTAAGCGGGAGGGCCACTATGGCTACACCTTC
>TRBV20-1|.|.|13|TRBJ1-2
CSAILETAYGYTF
TGCAGTGCTATCCTTGAGACGGCCTATGGCTACACCTTC
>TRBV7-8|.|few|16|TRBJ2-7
CASSLAGGGSSYEQYF
TGTGCCAGCAGCTTAGCTGGAGGGGGGAGCTCCTACGAGCAGTACTTC
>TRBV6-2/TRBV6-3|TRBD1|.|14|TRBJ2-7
CASSGRDRAYEQYF
TGTGCCAGCAGTGGCCGGGACAGGGCCTACGAGCAGTACTTC
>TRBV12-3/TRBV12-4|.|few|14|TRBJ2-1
CASTAGLQGNEQFF
TGTGCCAGCACCGCAGGGTTACAGGGCAATGAGCAGTTCTTC
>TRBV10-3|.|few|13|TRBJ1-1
CAISPGEDTEAFF
TGTGCCATCAGCCCAGGGGAAGACACTGAAGCTTTCTTT
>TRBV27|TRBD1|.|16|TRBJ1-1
CASSFSGQGAGDEAFF
TGTGCCAGCAGTTTTTCCGGACAGGGGGCAGGCGATGAAGCTTTCTTT
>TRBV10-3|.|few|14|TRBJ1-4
CAIRQGADNEKLFF
TGTGCCATCAGACAGGGCGCAGATAATGAAAAACTGTTTTTT
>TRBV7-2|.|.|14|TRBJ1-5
CASSLGGKNQPQHF
TGTGCCAGCAGCTTAGGGGGCAAGAATCAGCCCCAGCATTTT
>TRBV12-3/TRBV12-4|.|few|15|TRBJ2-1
CASSPPGARGHEQFF
TGTGCCAGCAGTCCGCCGGGAGCAAGGGGCCATGAGCAGTTCTTC
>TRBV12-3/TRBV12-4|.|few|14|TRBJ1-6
CASSSARSHSPLHF
TGTGCCAGCAGTTCGGCACGCTCGCATTCACCCCTCCACTTT
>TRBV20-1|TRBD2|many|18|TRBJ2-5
CSATSLTSGERAGETQYF
TGCAGTGCCACATCGTTGACTAGCGGGGAGAGGGCGGGAGAGACCCAGTACTTC
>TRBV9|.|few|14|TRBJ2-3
CASTKDSSTDTQYF
TGTGCCAGCACAAAAGACTCTAGCACAGATACGCAGTATTTT
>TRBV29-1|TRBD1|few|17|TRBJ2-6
CSARDRGKGPGANVLTF
TGCAGCGCCAGGGACAGGGGAAAAGGGCCTGGGGCCAACGTCCTGACTTTC
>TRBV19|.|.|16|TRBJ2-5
CASSKEARDWQETQYF
TGTGCCAGTAGTAAAGAGGCGCGGGATTGGCAGGAGACCCAGTACTTC
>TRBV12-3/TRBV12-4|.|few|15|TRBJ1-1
CASSLAVQADTEAFF
TGTGCCAGCAGTTTAGCTGTCCAGGCTGACACTGAAGCTTTCTTT
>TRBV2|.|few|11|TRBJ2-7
CASRGEYEQYF
TGTGCCAGCAGGGGGGAATACGAGCAGTACTTC
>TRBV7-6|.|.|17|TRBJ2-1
CASSLGGGDSSYNEQFF
TGTGCCAGCAGCTTAGGGGGCGGGGATAGCTCCTACAATGAGCAGTTCTTC
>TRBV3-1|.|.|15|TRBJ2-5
CASSHERDFEETQYF
TGTGCCAGCAGCCATGAACGGGACTTTGAAGAGACCCAGTACTTC
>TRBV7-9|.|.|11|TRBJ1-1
CASSQGRGAFF
TGTGCCAGCAGCCAGGGCCGGGGGGCTTTCTTT
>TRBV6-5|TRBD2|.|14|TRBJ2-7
CASSYLAGVGEQYF
TGTGCCAGCAGTTACTTAGCGGGAGTAGGGGAGCAGTACTTC
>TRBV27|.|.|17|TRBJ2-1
CASSFWASGNSYNEQFF
TGTGCCAGCAGTTTTTGGGCCAGCGGAAACTCCTACAATGAGCAGTTCTTC
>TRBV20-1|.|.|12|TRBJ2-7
CSAIRANNEQYF
TGCAGTGCTATCCGGGCGAACAACGAGCAGTACTTC
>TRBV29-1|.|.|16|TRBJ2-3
CSVETRGVPHTDTQYF
TGCAGCGTTGAAACCAGGGGTGTCCCCCACACAGATACGCAGTATTTT
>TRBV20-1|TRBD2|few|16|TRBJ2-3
CSATSQRGAQMDTQYF
TGCAGTGCTACCTCCCAGCGGGGGGCCCAGATGGATACGCAGTATTTT
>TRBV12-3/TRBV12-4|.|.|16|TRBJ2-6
CASTWWGVYGANVLTF
TGTGCCAGCACCTGGTGGGGAGTCTATGGGGCCAACGTCCTGACTTTC
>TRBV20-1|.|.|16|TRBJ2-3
CSARDLEGGGRDTQYF
TGCAGTGCTAGAGATCTCGAGGGAGGAGGTAGAGATACGCAGTATTTT
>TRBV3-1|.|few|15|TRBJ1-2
CASSQERNRLYGYTF
TGTGCCAGCAGCCAAGAAAGAAATCGATTATATGGCTACACCTTC
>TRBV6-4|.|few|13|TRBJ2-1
CASSLRWGDEQFF
TGTGCCAGCAGTCTCAGATGGGGGGATGAGCAGTTCTTC
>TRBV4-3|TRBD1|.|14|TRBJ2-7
CASSQESGGYEQYF
TGCGCCAGCAGCCAAGAGTCAGGGGGCTACGAGCAGTACTTC
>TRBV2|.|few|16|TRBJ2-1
CASSEKGGHAWDEQFF
TGTGCCAGCAGTGAAAAGGGGGGGCACGCCTGGGATGAGCAGTTCTTC
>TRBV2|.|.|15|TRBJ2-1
CASRVTMGSYNEQFF
TGTGCCAGCAGGGTCACAATGGGCTCCTACAATGAGCAGTTCTTC
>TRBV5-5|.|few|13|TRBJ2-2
CASSIRGSGELFF
TGTGCCAGCAGCATAAGGGGGTCCGGGGAGCTGTTTTTT
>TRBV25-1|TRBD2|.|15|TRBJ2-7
CASSERLAGSYEQYF
TGTGCCAGCAGTGAACGACTAGCGGGCTCCTACGAGCAGTACTTC
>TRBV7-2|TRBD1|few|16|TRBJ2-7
CASSLLPGQVGYEQYF
TGTGCCAGCAGCCTGCTACCGGGACAGGTGGGTTACGAGCAGTACTTC
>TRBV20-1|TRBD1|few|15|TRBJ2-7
CSARKPGQGSSEQYF
TGCAGTGCTAGAAAGCCGGGACAGGGGTCCAGCGAGCAGTACTTC
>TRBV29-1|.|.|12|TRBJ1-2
CSVEPGTRGYTF
TGCAGCGTTGAGCCGGGGACAAGGGGCTACACCTTC